A single sample gave rise to the 20 T cell receptor beta chains below, sequenced in a study of CD8 T cells in ankylosing spondylitis. One entry per CDR3 protein results from TCRdb running MiXCR on the 5' RACE reads. The table shows around 250,000 distinct CDR3 sequences, with 18% occurring only once. Sequencing was performed on blood, either unsorted or a sorted T cell fraction (not recorded which). These receptors were obtained from a male donor with ankylosing spondylitis or in good health (not recorded which).

This chain connects TRBV27 to TRBJ1-2; possibly TRBD1 for D (6 bases). This CDR3 is built from 14 residues. Germline lookup yields CDR1 MNHEY and CDR2 SMNVEV (reference sequence). V was trimmed by 2 bases and J by 2 bases, leaving 9 bases between them. The CDR3 reads CASSLTGQNYGYTF. The CDR3 DNA reads as TGTGCCAGCAGTTTAACAGGGCAGAACTATGGCTACACCTTC.

This clonotype was found a few times. The rearrangement links TRBV12-3 or TRBV12-4 to TRBJ1-4; 10 bases line up with TRBD1. With V trimmed by 6 bases and J by 7 bases, 5 bases remained unmatched. The length of the CDR3 is 14 residues. The CDR3, as DNA: TGTGCCAGCAGCCGAGGGACAGGGGCTGAAAAACTGTTTTTT. Translated: CASSRGTGAEKLFF.

The chain joins TRBV20-1 to TRBJ2-1; TRBD2 matches 11 bases. The CDR3 runs 16 residues. With V trimmed by 3 bases and J by 3 bases, 7 bases remained unmatched. CDR1 and CDR2 (germline): DFQATT, SNEGSKA (reference sequence). CDR3: CSARGLAVHHYNEQFF. DNA for the CDR3: TGCAGTGCTAGGGGACTAGCGGTGCACCACTACAATGAGCAGTTCTTC.

This clonotype was recorded many times. The J gene is TRBJ1-5, the V gene TRBV12-3 or TRBV12-4, with 9 positions matching TRBD1. J lost 4 bases, V lost 6 bases, and 4 bases had no gene match. CDR3 length: 14 residues. The CDR3 region has the DNA TGTGCCAGCAGGGACAGGGGCGTTAATCAGCCCCAGCATTTT. As protein: CASRDRGVNQPQHF.

The V gene is TRBV7-9, the J gene TRBJ2-7; D possibly corresponds to TRBD2 (6 bases). The germline V gene has CDR1 SEHNR and CDR2 FQNEAQ (reference sequence). Trimming cost V 4 bases and J 3 bases, with 16 bases left between them. CDR3 length: 15 residues. The CDR3 loop reads CASSWGPTEGYEQYF. Here the CDR3 DNA reads TGTGCCAGCAGCTGGGGTCCTACGGAGGGCTACGAGCAGTACTTC.

The CDR3 is CASSRETSGTGGYSNQPQHF. The CDR3 DNA sequence: TGTGCCAGCAGCCGAGAGACTAGCGGGACAGGGGGTTATAGCAATCAGCCCCAGCATTTT. V and J are TRBV4-2 and TRBJ1-5; 11 nucleotides match TRBD1. The CDR3 is 20 residues long. Germline CDR1 reads LGHNA; CDR2 reads YNFKEQ. Trimming cost V 4 bases and J 0 bases; bases outside gene matches: 14.

This clonotype was counted between two and nine times. The genes are TRBV7-3 and TRBJ2-1; 9 nucleotides agree with TRBD2. Trimming removed 6 bases from V and 8 bases from J; junction bases left unmatched: 8. Germline lookup yields CDR1 SGHTA and CDR2 FQGTGA. The CDR3 loop spans 14 amino acids. Here the CDR3 DNA reads TGTGCCAGCAGTTCTAGCGGGGAGGGGGATGAGCAGTTCTTC. Translation: CASSSSGEGDEQFF.

The chain is built from TRBV27 and TRBJ2-7, with 9 bases fitting TRBD1. Germline V gene data show CDR1 as MNHEY and CDR2 as SMNVEV (reference sequence). The CDR3 is 17 residues long. The trim removed 5 bases at V and 3 bases at J, leaving 14 bases unmatched. In DNA form, the CDR3 reads TGTGCCAGCAGTCCAATCCCCGGGACAGGGACGTACTACGAGCAGTACTTC. Its protein product is CASSPIPGTGTYYEQYF.

The table lists this clonotype with many counts. The rearrangement links TRBV4-3 to TRBJ2-5, with a possible D match to TRBD2 (6 bases). Germline CDR1 reads LGHNA; CDR2 reads YSLEER. With 0 bases removed from V and 5 bases from J, the gap between germline ends came to 7 bases. The CDR3 length is 13 residues. The CDR3 spells CASSQDRGETQYF. The CDR3, as DNA: TGCGCCAGCAGCCAAGATCGGGGGGAGACCCAGTACTTC.

The V call is TRBV28, the J call TRBJ2-1; D is unclear. V shed 2 bases and J shed 1 base, with 12 bases lying between them. CDR1 is MDHEN, CDR2 SYDVKM, per germline. The CDR3 sequence is 16 residues long. The CDR3, as DNA: TGTGCCAGCAGTTTAGGAATTTCCTTATCCTACAATGAGCAGTTCTTC. This encodes CASSLGISLSYNEQFF.

The chain uses TRBV9 and TRBJ2-7; D not certain. This CDR3 is 12 amino acids long. V lost 0 bases to trimming and J lost 7 bases, with 8 bases between them. Per the germline V gene, CDR1 is SGDLS and CDR2 is YYNGEE. CDR3 region: CASSVDGVEQYF. CDR3 in DNA: TGTGCCAGCAGCGTAGACGGTGTAGAGCAGTACTTC.

This clonotype was found a few times. V and J are TRBV6-1 and TRBJ2-7, with D uncertain. The CDR3 contains 14 residues. Trimming shortened V by 6 bases and J by 1 base, and 13 bases separated the two germline ends. Germline CDR1 MNHNS, CDR2 SASEGT. In DNA, the CDR3 is TGTGCCAGCAGGCCCTCCGCCAGGTCCTACGAGCAGTACTTC. It yields the protein CASRPSARSYEQYF.

Many counts were recorded for this clonotype. The rearrangement links TRBV7-2 to TRBJ2-7, with D possibly TRBD2 on 6 matching bases. Germline V CDR1 and CDR2: SGHTA, FQGNSA. V was pared by 0 bases and J by 7 bases, with 7 bases between. The CDR3 has 12 residues. CDR3 coding DNA: TGTGCCAGCAGCTTAGCTGGGAGGGAGCAGTACTTC. This encodes CASSLAGREQYF.

This clonotype was observed a handful of times. The CDR3 protein is CSAREDWTGLNEQFF. Written as DNA, the CDR3 is TGCAGTGCTAGAGAAGATTGGACAGGTCTCAATGAGCAGTTCTTC. V gene TRBV20-1 combines with J gene TRBJ2-1; 7 nucleotides align to TRBD1. This CDR3 is built from 15 residues. Germline V lookup: CDR1 DFQATT, CDR2 SNEGSKA (reference sequence). J gave up 6 bases and V 0 bases, and 8 bases lay outside the gene matches.

This clonotype was observed a few times. The chain recombines TRBV3-1 with TRBJ2-3; 11 nucleotides align to TRBD2. The CDR3 loop spans 17 amino acids. Per the germline V gene, CDR1 is LGHDT and CDR2 is YNNKEL (reference sequence). Trimming at V came to 3 bases and at J to 6 bases, leaving 11 bases not matched to a gene. DNA of the CDR3: TGTGCCAGCAGCCAGGAAGAATTACTAGCGGGAGTGGATACGCAGTATTTT. The encoded protein is CASSQEELLAGVDTQYF.

This clonotype was seen at least ten times. The chain is built from TRBV27 and TRBJ2-1, with TRBD2 matching 11 bases. The CDR3 covers 17 residues. CDR1 is MNHEY, CDR2 SMNVEV, per germline (reference sequence). J was trimmed by 8 bases and V by 5 bases; bases with no gene match: 14. The CDR3, as DNA: TGTGCCAGCAGTCCGACTAGCGGGGTCGACCCGACAGATGAGCAGTTCTTC. Translated, it gives CASSPTSGVDPTDEQFF.

CDR3 sequence reads: CSVNLAGGIEQYF. CDR3 coding DNA: TGCAGCGTTAATCTAGCGGGAGGGATCGAGCAGTACTTC. J is TRBJ2-7 and V is TRBV29-1, with 12 nucleotides matching TRBD2. With V trimmed by 5 bases and J by 6 bases, 5 bases remained unmatched. The CDR3 runs 13 residues. Germline CDR1 reads SQVTM; CDR2 reads ANQGSEA.

The chain employs TRBV7-9 and TRBJ2-2, with D perhaps TRBD2 (7 bases). This CDR3 is 17 amino acids long. The germline CDR1 and CDR2 sequences are SEHNR and FQNEAQ (reference sequence). V lost 4 bases, J lost 1 base, and 16 bases lay in between. In DNA, the CDR3 is TGTGCCAGCAGCTCAATTTGGGGGGGCCAGAACACCGGGGAGCTGTTTTTT. Protein sequence: CASSSIWGGQNTGELFF.

The CDR3 here is CSVGLAEITDTQYF. CDR3 DNA sequence: TGCAGCGTTGGGCTAGCGGAAATCACAGATACGCAGTATTTT. The chain employs TRBV29-1 and TRBJ2-3; 7 nucleotides agree with TRBD2. The germline V gene encodes CDR1 SQVTM and CDR2 ANQGSEA. V dropped 4 bases and J dropped 2; count of bases not matched to a gene: 6. The CDR3 is made up of 14 amino acids.

Many counts were recorded for this clonotype. The genes are TRBV9 and TRBJ2-3; the D gene is possibly TRBD2 (6 bases). The V gene lost 4 bases and the J gene lost 14 bases, with 26 bases spanning the gap. Germline loops: CDR1 SGDLS, CDR2 YYNGEE. The CDR3 extends over 15 amino acids. In nucleotides, the CDR3 is TGTGCCAGCAGCCAGGGACTGGCGCCAACCGACGAGGGGTATTTT. Residues: CASSQGLAPTDEGYF.